Each of the 17 T cell receptor beta chains below was sequenced from the same sample in a study of blood T cell repertoires in COVID-19. Method: immunoSEQ multiplex PCR; TCRdb's copy keeps in-frame clones and lacks some. The sample contains under 250,000 clones, roughly 90% of which appear only once. Material: peripheral blood. The receptor set was obtained from a man aged 55 to 70 with COVID-19, enrolled during active disease.

This sequence joins TRBV11-2 and TRBJ1-1; 8 nucleotides agree with TRBD1. V gave up 5 bases and J gave up 4 bases; unmatched junction bases: 6. Germline values: CDR1 SGHAT, CDR2 FQNNGV. The CDR3 is 14 amino acids. CDR3 protein: CASSHRGGRTEAFF. CDR3 sequence (DNA): TGTGCCAGCAGCCACAGGGGGGGTCGCACTGAAGCTTTCTTT. The variable domain in full, completed from reference TRBV11-2 and TRBJ1-1, reads EAGVAQSPRYKIIEKRQSVAFWCNPISGHATLYWYQQILGQGPKLLIQFQNNGVVDDSQLPKDRFSAERLKGVDSTLKIQPAKLEDSAVYLCASSHRGGRTEAFFGQGTRLTVV.

The chain joins TRBV6-6 to TRBJ1-1, with TRBD1 as a possible D gene (5 bases). The germline gives CDR1 MNHNY, CDR2 SVGAGI (reference sequence). The CDR3 sequence is 16 residues long. Deletions cut 2 bases from V and 5 bases from J, with 18 bases between. CDR3 region: CASSYGVGGKRTEAFF. As DNA, the CDR3 is TGTGCCAGCAGTTACGGGGTTGGGGGGAAGCGGACTGAAGCTTTCTTT.

This chain links TRBV3-1 (or the pseudogene TRBV3-2) with TRBJ1-3; TRBD1 agrees at 8 bases. Germline V gene data show CDR1 as LGHDT and CDR2 as YNNKEL (reference sequence). The CDR3 totals 15 residues. J gave up 2 bases and V 2 bases, and 2 bases lay outside the gene matches. The CDR3 sequence is CASSQQGAAGNTIYF. The CDR3 coding sequence is TGTGCCAGCAGCCAACAGGGGGCTGCTGGAAACACCATATATTTT.

This clone occurred a few times. V gene TRBV5-5 combines with J gene TRBJ2-7, with 9 bases fitting TRBD2. The CDR3 contains 14 residues. Germline lookup yields CDR1 SGHKS and CDR2 YYEKEE (reference sequence). The trim removed 6 bases at V and 0 bases at J, leaving 4 bases unmatched. This CDR3 is CASNPRGGSYEQYF. CDR3 nucleotides: TGTGCCAGCAATCCGCGGGGGGGCTCCTACGAGCAGTACTTC.

The genes are TRBV7-9 and TRBJ1-2; weak D call: TRBD1 (6 bases). CDR3 length equals 14 residues. V was trimmed by 7 bases and J by 8 bases, leaving 20 bases between them. Germline V gene data show CDR1 as SEHNR and CDR2 as FQNEAQ (reference sequence). In DNA, the CDR3 is TGTGCCAGCACCCCCCAGGGGTGGGGTGAGGGCTACACCTTC. Protein sequence: CASTPQGWGEGYTF.

The V call is TRBV24-1, the J call TRBJ2-7, with no clear D. Germline V gives CDR1 KGHDR, CDR2 SFDVKD. Deletions cut 3 bases from V and 2 bases from J, with 13 bases between. This CDR3 has 15 residues. The CDR3 reads CATSDRALPPYEQYF. CDR3 coding DNA: TGTGCCACCAGTGATCGTGCACTTCCTCCCTACGAGCAGTACTTC.

V and J are TRBV5-1 and TRBJ2-2; TRBD2 agrees at 8 bases. The trim removed 1 base at V and 0 bases at J, leaving 5 bases unmatched. This CDR3 is 17 amino acids long. In germline, CDR1 is SGHRS, CDR2 YFSETQ. CDR3 bases: TGCGCCAGCAGCTTGATCGGGGGGGCTTCGAACACCGGGGAGCTGTTTTTT. It is translated as CASSLIGGASNTGELFF.

This CDR3 reads CASSHGTGADTQYF. The CDR3 DNA reads TGTGCCAGCTCACACGGGACAGGGGCCGATACGCAGTATTTT. The V and J genes are TRBV18 and TRBJ2-3; 10 bases match TRBD1. The CDR3 loop spans 14 amino acids. Germline lookup yields CDR1 KGHSH and CDR2 LQKENI. Losses at the gene ends were 4 bases for V and 6 bases for J; bases not matched to a gene: 4.

The genes are TRBV5-6 and TRBJ2-1; D is uncertain. This CDR3 is 16 amino acids long. Germline V gene sequence: CDR1 SGHDT, CDR2 YYEEEE. V lost 3 bases, J lost 0 bases, and 13 bases lay in between. The CDR3: CASSSQLRSSYNEQFF. The CDR3 nucleotides are TGTGCCAGCAGCTCGCAGCTGCGGAGCTCCTACAATGAGCAGTTCTTC.

This clone has only a few counts. The chain combines TRBV19 with TRBJ2-2; D might be TRBD2 (5 bases). Germline V CDR1 and CDR2: LNHDA, SQIVND (reference sequence). V gave up 3 bases and J gave up 1 base, with 12 bases separating them. This CDR3 has 16 residues. The chain's CDR3 is CASSIHRGENTGELFF. DNA for the CDR3: TGTGCCAGTAGTATTCATCGGGGAGAGAACACCGGGGAGCTGTTTTTT.

The sample holds one count of this clone. The rearrangement links TRBV5-4 to TRBJ1-6; 10 nucleotides align to TRBD1. This CDR3 is 20 amino acids long. Germline V lookup: CDR1 SGHNT, CDR2 YYREEE (reference sequence). With 2 bases clipped from V and 0 bases from J, the junction kept 11 bases outside the gene matches. As DNA, the CDR3 is TGTGCCAGCAGCTTCGGGACAGGGGCAATTACAAGCTCCTATAATTCACCCCTCCACTTT. Translating it yields CASSFGTGAITSSYNSPLHF.

This rearrangement joins TRBV28 to TRBJ2-1; TRBD2 might be the D (6 bases). Germline V CDR1 and CDR2: MDHEN, SYDVKM. V lost 1 base to trimming and J lost 7 bases, with 17 bases between them. This CDR3 spans 16 amino acids. The CDR3 loop is CASSLYSGVATNEQFF. The CDR3 bases are TGTGCCAGCAGTTTATATTCGGGGGTAGCGACAAATGAGCAGTTCTTC.

The table lists this clone with a few counts. The rearrangement uses TRBV30 and TRBJ1-1; unclear D gene. CDR1 and CDR2 from the germline V gene are GTSNPN and SVGIG (reference sequence). Trimming pared 3 bases from V and 0 bases from J, leaving 11 bases between. The CDR3 sequence is 14 residues long. The CDR3 spells CAWRLGTLNTEAFF. The DNA for the CDR3 is TGTGCCTGGAGGTTGGGCACTCTGAACACTGAAGCTTTCTTT.

This clone was seen once. The V call is TRBV19, the J call TRBJ1-2; possibly TRBD1 for D (5 bases). This CDR3 region has 14 residues. Trimming stripped 9 bases from V and 4 bases from J, with 18 bases between. Germline CDR1 LNHDA, CDR2 SQIVND (reference sequence). CDR3 region: CASSQPGEVYGYTF. The CDR3 region has the DNA TGTGCCAGCTCTCAGCCGGGGGAGGTCTATGGCTACACCTTC.

CDR3 coding DNA: TGTGCCAGCAGCCCCTGGACAGGGTCCAATGAGCAGTTCTTC. It codes for CASSPWTGSNEQFF. This rearrangement joins TRBV7-8 to TRBJ2-1; TRBD1 matches 8 bases. V lost 5 bases to trimming and J lost 6 bases; unmatched junction nucleotides: 6. This CDR3 spans 14 amino acids. From germline, CDR1 is SGHVS and CDR2 FQNEAQ.

V usage is TRBV5-1 and J usage is TRBJ2-3; 8 positions match TRBD1. This CDR3 has 15 amino acids. Germline lookup yields CDR1 SGHRS and CDR2 YFSETQ. V trimming: 7 bases; J trimming: 3 bases; junction bases outside the gene matches: 10. The CDR3: CASHRAQGATDTQYF. CDR3 coding DNA: TGCGCCAGCCATCGTGCGCAGGGGGCAACAGATACGCAGTATTTT.

The J gene is TRBJ2-2, the V gene TRBV10-1, with 7 nucleotides matching TRBD1. The CDR3 is made up of 15 amino acids. CDR1 and CDR2 (germline): WNHNN, SYGVQD (reference sequence). With V trimmed by 1 base and J by 5 bases, 4 bases remained unmatched. As DNA, the CDR3 is TGCGCCAGCAGTGAGTTACAGGGGCCGACCGGGGAGCTGTTTTTT. As protein: CASSELQGPTGELFF.